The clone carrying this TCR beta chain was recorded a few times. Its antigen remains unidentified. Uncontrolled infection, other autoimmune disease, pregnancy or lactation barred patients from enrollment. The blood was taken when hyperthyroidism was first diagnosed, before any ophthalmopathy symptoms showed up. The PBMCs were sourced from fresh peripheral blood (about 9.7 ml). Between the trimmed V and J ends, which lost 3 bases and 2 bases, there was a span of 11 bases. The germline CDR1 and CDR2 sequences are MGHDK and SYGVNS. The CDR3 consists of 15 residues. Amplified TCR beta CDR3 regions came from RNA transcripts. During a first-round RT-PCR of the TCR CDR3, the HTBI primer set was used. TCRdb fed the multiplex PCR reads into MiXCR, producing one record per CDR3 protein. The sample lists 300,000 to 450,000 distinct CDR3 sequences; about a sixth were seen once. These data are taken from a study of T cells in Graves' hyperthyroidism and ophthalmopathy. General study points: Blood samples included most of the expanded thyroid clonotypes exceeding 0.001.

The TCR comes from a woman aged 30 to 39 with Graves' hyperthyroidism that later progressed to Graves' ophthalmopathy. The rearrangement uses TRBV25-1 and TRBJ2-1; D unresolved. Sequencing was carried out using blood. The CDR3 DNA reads TGTGCCAGCAGTGAGGAACCGCTCCCCTACAATGAGCAGTTCTTC. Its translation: CASSEEPLPYNEQFF.